The TCR beta chain described here comes from a study of cytomegalovirus exposure and HLA in healthy donors. Study details: Earlier sequencing of some 190 million T cells yielded around 100 million unique TCR beta sequences.

Researchers ran the PCR with 60 Vbeta and 13 Jbeta primers. This table comes from immunoSEQ multiplex PCR, and its TCRdb copy is limited to in-frame clones, with some not included. The sample shows some 140,000 clones, about 84% of them seen only once. Study observations and caveats: The majority of CMV-associated TCR beta chains were reported as apparently HLA-restricted in a later analysis. When analyzed later, the rates of TCR association showed variation by HLA locus, with DRB1 the most and HLA-C the fewest.

The length of the CDR3 is 17 residues. Germline CDR1 reads SGHVS; CDR2 reads FQNEAQ. Trimming removed 1 base from V and 4 bases from J; junction bases left unmatched: 10. About this clone: Its specificity is not known.

The sequence came from a woman aged 40 to 55 in good health and CMV-seropositive. The chain combines TRBV7-8 with TRBJ2-7; 10 bases are a match to TRBD1. The sequencing input was PBMCs. This chain's CDR3 is CASSLGAFGTGEYEQYF. DNA of the CDR3: TGTGCCAGCAGCTTAGGGGCGTTTGGGACAGGGGAGTACGAGCAGTACTTC.